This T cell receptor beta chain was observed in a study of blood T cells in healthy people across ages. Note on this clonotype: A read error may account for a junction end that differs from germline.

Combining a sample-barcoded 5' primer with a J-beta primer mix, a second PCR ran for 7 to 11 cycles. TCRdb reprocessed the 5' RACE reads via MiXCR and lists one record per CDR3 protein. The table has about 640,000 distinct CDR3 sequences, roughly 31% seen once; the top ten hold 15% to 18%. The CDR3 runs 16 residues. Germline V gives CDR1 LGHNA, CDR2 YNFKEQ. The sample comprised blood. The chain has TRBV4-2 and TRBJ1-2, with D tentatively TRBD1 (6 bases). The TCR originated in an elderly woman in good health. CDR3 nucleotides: TGTGCCGGCAGCCAAGATTATCAGGGACAATTCGATGGCTACACCTTC. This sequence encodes CAGSQDYQGQFDGYTF.